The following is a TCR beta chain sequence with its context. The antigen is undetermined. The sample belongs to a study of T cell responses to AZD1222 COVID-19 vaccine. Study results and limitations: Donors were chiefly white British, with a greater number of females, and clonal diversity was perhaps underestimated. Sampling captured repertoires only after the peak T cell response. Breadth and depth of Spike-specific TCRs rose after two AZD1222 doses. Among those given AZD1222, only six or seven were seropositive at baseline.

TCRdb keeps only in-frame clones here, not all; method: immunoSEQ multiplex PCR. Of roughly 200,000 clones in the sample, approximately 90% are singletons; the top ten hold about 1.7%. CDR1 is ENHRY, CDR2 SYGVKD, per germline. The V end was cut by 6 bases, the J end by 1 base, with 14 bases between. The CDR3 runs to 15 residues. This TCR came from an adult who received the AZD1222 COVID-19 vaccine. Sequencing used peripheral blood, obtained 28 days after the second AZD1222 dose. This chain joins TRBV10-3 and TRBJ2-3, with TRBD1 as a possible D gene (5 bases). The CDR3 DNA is TGTGCCATCAGCCCCAACCTAGGGGGCACAGATACGCAGTATTTT. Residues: CAISPNLGGTDTQYF.